These T cell receptor beta chains were read from a single sample in a study of blood T cell repertoires in COVID-19. Sequencing was performed with immunoSEQ multiplex PCR; in TCRdb, only in-frame clones are kept and a portion is missing. Seen here are 220,000 or so clones, 70% to 85% observed once, and the top ten hold roughly 3.5%. Sample: PBMCs or T cells enriched from blood (not recorded which). The receptors were sampled from a woman in her sixties who had recovered from COVID-19. Each CDR3 is given with its conserved first and last residue. A D gene is named only where the DNA matches it firmly. Clone size appears in some rows only: once, few, many, or a class for an expanded clone.

>-|TRBJ2-2|TRBV7-7|once
TGTGCCAGCAGCTTATATATGGTCAGGGGTCCTAACACCGGGGAGCTGTTTTTT
CASSLYMVRGPNTGELFF
>-|TRBJ2-3|TRBV10-3|-
TGTGCCAACTCTGGCGGGCCAGATACGCAGTATTTT
CANSGGPDTQYF
>-|TRBJ2-7|TRBV27|once
TGTGCCAGCAGTTTCAGCGTCGCAGGGCCCCTCTACGAGCAGTACTTC
CASSFSVAGPLYEQYF
>-|TRBJ2-7|TRBV3-1/TRBV3-2|-
TGTGCCAGCAGCCAAGCGGACAGTTTGTACTTC
CASSQADSLYF
>-|TRBJ1-1|TRBV27|-
TGTGCCAGCAGTTTATCGACTACGAACACTGAAGCTTTCTTT
CASSLSTTNTEAFF
>-|TRBJ2-4|TRBV28|-
TGTGCCAGCAGTAGGACTGTGGCGGCCAAAAACATTCAGTACTTC
CASSRTVAAKNIQYF
>-|TRBJ2-2|TRBV6-2/TRBV6-3|-
TGTGCCAGCAGCCCCGCCGGGGGGCCTATCACCGGGGAGCTGTTTTTT
CASSPAGGPITGELFF
>-|TRBJ1-3|TRBV19|-
TGTGCCAGTAATCAGGGTGGAAACACCATATATTTT
CASNQGGNTIYF
>TRBD2|TRBJ2-1|TRBV7-6|-
TGTGCCAGCAGCTTAGAGTCTAGCGGGAGGGCGGGTGAGCAGTTCTTC
CASSLESSGRAGEQFF
>-|TRBJ1-6|TRBV7-2|-
TGTGCCAGCAGCTTAGAACCCTACCCCTCCTATAATTCACCCCTCCACTTT
CASSLEPYPSYNSPLHF
>TRBD1|TRBJ2-7|TRBV6-1|-
TGTGCCAGCAGTCCGCGACAGGGGTACAACGAGCAGTACTTC
CASSPRQGYNEQYF
>-|TRBJ1-1|TRBV9|-
TGTGCCAGCAGCTGGGGGGGGTCTGGGACTGAAGCTTTCTTT
CASSWGGSGTEAFF
>TRBD2|TRBJ2-1|TRBV5-1|-
TGCGCCAGCAGCTCGGGGGGGACTAGCGGGAGCTCCTACAATGAGCAGTTCTTC
CASSSGGTSGSSYNEQFF
>-|TRBJ1-2|TRBV11-2|-
TGTGCCAGCAGCTTAGCCCCAGGGTCCGGCTACACCTTC
CASSLAPGSGYTF
>-|TRBJ2-5|TRBV11-1|-
TGTGCCAGCTCACTGGGGGCTTTTGAGACCCAGTACTTC
CASSLGAFETQYF
>TRBD1|TRBJ2-1|TRBV12-5|-
TGTGCTAGTGGTCGGGACAGGTACAATGAGCAGTTCTTC
CASGRDRYNEQFF
>TRBD2|TRBJ2-7|TRBV7-9|-
TGTGCCAGCAGCCCAAGTGGGTTAGCGGGACCGAGCTCCTACGAGCAGTACTTC
CASSPSGLAGPSSYEQYF
>TRBD1|TRBJ2-4|TRBV7-2|-
TGTGCCAGCAGCCCTGGACAGGGCCTAGCCAAAAACATTCAGTACTTC
CASSPGQGLAKNIQYF
>TRBD1|TRBJ2-7|TRBV7-9|-
TGTGCCAGCAGCTTCGGGACAGGGGTTCACGAGCAGTACTTC
CASSFGTGVHEQYF
>-|TRBJ1-2|TRBV19|-
TGTGCCAGTAGTACGATGAACAGGGTCGGTGGCTACACCTTC
CASSTMNRVGGYTF
>-|TRBJ2-7|TRBV10-3|-
TGTGCCATCAACGGGGACACATCCTACGAGCAGTACTTC
CAINGDTSYEQYF
>-|TRBJ1-3|TRBV4-2|-
TGTGCCAGCAGCCAAGATTCCGGTTATCGTAACACCATATATTTT
CASSQDSGYRNTIYF
>-|TRBJ2-5|TRBV18|-
TGTGCCAGCTCAGCTTCAGGGTGGCCCAGCCCACAAGAGACCCAGTACTTC
CASSASGWPSPQETQYF
>-|TRBJ1-1|TRBV6-5|few
TGTGCCAGCAGTTACTTTCCGGGAAGGACTGAAGCTTTCTTT
CASSYFPGRTEAFF
>-|TRBJ2-5|TRBV3-1/TRBV3-2|-
TGTGCCAGCAGCCAAGATGGGGGGAAAGAGACCCAGTACTTC
CASSQDGGKETQYF
>-|TRBJ1-1|TRBV14|-
TGTGCCAGCAGCCAACAGGGGTTGGCGAACACTGAAGCTTTCTTT
CASSQQGLANTEAFF
>TRBD1|TRBJ2-3|TRBV9|-
TGTGCCAGCAGCGTTGAGGGGGCGGGAGATACGCAGTATTTT
CASSVEGAGDTQYF
>-|TRBJ1-4|TRBV5-1|-
TGCGCCAGCAGGGTGAACAGTAATAATGAAAAACTGTTTTTT
CASRVNSNNEKLFF
>-|TRBJ1-5|TRBV23-1|-
TGCGCCAGCAGTCAATTGCCACAGGGATTTCAGCCCCAGCATTTT
CASSQLPQGFQPQHF
>-|TRBJ1-4|TRBV5-1|once
TGCGCCAGCAGCTTGGAGGGAGGAGCAACTAATGAAAAACTGTTTTTT
CASSLEGGATNEKLFF
>TRBD1|TRBJ1-5|TRBV9|-
TGTGCCAGCAGCCCCCAGGGGCAGGGGGATCAGCCCCAGCATTTT
CASSPQGQGDQPQHF
>TRBD1|TRBJ2-7|TRBV6-5|-
TGTGCCAGCAGGAAACAGGGGGTCGAGCAGTACTTC
CASRKQGVEQYF
>TRBD1|TRBJ1-6|TRBV7-2|-
TGTGCCAGCAGCTTAGACAGGGGCGCGGGTTCACCCCTCCACTTT
CASSLDRGAGSPLHF
>-|TRBJ2-2|TRBV12-2|few
TGTGCAAGTCGCCAGCCTTTTTCGGGGGAGGACACCGGGGAGCTGTTTTTT
CASRQPFSGEDTGELFF
>-|TRBJ2-2|TRBV6-4|-
TGTGCCAGCAACGCGGCGGGCACCGGGGAGCTGTTTTTT
CASNAAGTGELFF
>-|TRBJ2-2|TRBV7-2|-
TGTGCCAGCAGCTTAGAGGGGGCCGGGGAGCTGTTTTTT
CASSLEGAGELFF
>-|TRBJ1-6|TRBV19|-
TGTGCCAGTACTCAGGGGTTTAGTAATTCACCCCTCCACTTT
CASTQGFSNSPLHF
>TRBD1|TRBJ2-5|TRBV9|-
TGTGCCAGCAGCGTAGACACAGGGGTCCTAGGGGAGACCCAGTACTTC
CASSVDTGVLGETQYF
>-|TRBJ1-5|TRBV9|-
TGTGCCAGCAGCGTAGTCAGGGAGGATCAGCCCCAGCATTTT
CASSVVREDQPQHF
>TRBD1|TRBJ1-2|TRBV6-6|-
TGTGCCAGCAGTTCCGGGACAGGAAATGGCTACACCTTC
CASSSGTGNGYTF
>TRBD1|TRBJ2-1|TRBV10-2|-
TGCGCCAGCAGTCCCCCCCCCGGGACAGGGGAGATTTCATATGAGCAGTTCTTC
CASSPPPGTGEISYEQFF
>-|TRBJ2-7|TRBV30|-
TGTGCCTGGAGCGAAGGGGACGAGCAGTACTTC
CAWSEGDEQYF
>-|TRBJ1-1|TRBV11-2|-
TGTGCCAGCAGCCCAGAGGGTTGGGGTTTGGACACTGAAGCTTTCTTT
CASSPEGWGLDTEAFF
>TRBD2|TRBJ2-1|TRBV3-1/TRBV3-2|-
TGTGCCAGCAGCCAAGTGTCTAGCGGGGAGTACAATGAGCAGTTCTTC
CASSQVSSGEYNEQFF
>-|TRBJ1-2|TRBV7-9|-
TGTGCCAGCAGCTTAGGTAAAGGGGACACCTATGGCTACACCTTC
CASSLGKGDTYGYTF
>-|TRBJ1-2|TRBV6-1|-
TGTGCCAGCAGTGAAGGGGCAGGGTCTAGCTATGGCTACACCTTC
CASSEGAGSSYGYTF
>TRBD2|TRBJ2-5|TRBV3-1/TRBV3-2|-
TGTGCCTCGGGACGGGAGGGGGAGACCCAGTACTTC
CASGREGETQYF
>TRBD1|TRBJ2-7|TRBV19|few
TGTGCCAGTACCCGACAGGGAGATACCTACGAGCAGTACTTC
CASTRQGDTYEQYF
>-|TRBJ1-1|TRBV25-1|-
TGTGCCAGCAGTGAATATGCGGGAGGTTCCACTGAAGCTTTCTTT
CASSEYAGGSTEAFF
>-|TRBJ1-5|TRBV5-1|-
TGCGCCAGCAGCTTGGTGGGGGGTAGCAATCAGCCCCAGCATTTT
CASSLVGGSNQPQHF